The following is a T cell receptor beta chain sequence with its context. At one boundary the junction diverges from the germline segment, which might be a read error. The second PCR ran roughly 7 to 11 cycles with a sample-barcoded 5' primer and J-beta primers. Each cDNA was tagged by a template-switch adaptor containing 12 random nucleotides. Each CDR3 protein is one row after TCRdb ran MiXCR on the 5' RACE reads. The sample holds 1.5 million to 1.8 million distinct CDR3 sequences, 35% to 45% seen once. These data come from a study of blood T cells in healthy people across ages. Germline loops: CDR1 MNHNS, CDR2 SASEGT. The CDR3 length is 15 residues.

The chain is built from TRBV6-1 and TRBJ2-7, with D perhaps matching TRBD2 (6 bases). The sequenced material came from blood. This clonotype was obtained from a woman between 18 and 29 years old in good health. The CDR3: CARSEGSGFPNEQYF. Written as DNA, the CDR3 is TGTGCCCGCAGTGAAGGTAGCGGCTTCCCCAATGAGCAGTACTTC.